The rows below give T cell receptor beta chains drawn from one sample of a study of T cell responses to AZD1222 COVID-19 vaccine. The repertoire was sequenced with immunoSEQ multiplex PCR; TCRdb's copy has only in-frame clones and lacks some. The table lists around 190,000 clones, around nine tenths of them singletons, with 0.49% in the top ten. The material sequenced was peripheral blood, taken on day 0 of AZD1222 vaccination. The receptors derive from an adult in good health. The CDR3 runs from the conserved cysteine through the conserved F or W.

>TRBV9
CASSVGGSGTAPYNEQFF
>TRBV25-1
CASSWGATGGYGYTF
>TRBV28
CASSFGQLAKLFF
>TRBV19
CASSISSGLGFQPQHF
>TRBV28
CASRITGVYGYTF
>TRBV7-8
CASSSRGVDTGELFF
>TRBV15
CAIPGPTNTGELFF
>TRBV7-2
CASSPRVSNYGYTF
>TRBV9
CASTQGGDKGYTF
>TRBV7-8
CASSLGTGENEKLFF
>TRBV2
CASSEANRGTEAFF
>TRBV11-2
CASSPIGGGGWNEQFF
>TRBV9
CASSARLAGVTDTQYF
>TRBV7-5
CAREWRTWGNTEAFF
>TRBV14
CASSTRTSGSGTGELFF
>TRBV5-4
CATRLPWSEQYF
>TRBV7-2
CASSDRRSNEKLFF
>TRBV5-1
CASSLWASGGAYEQYF
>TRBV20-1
CRAWGDKAFF
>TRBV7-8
CASSLQSQGGTGANVLTF
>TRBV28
CASTQQGSPPTQYF
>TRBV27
CASRLAGGPYEQYF
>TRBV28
CASSHTGGPDTQYF
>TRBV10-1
CASSSVGITYNEQFF
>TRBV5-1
CASSLAGGKETQYF
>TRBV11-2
CASSRGTGTGFTGELFF
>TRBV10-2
CASSESGGARKAFF
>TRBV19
CASTPGTAYEQYF
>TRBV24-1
CATSDRTGVNEQYF
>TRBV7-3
CASSDKRAAGNSPLHF
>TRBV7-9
CASSYPPKTGAANTGELFF
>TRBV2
CASSVGVQYF
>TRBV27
CASSSPTSGGGKTQYF
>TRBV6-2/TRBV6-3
CASSYWGAQTGELFF
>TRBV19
CASSIGSLFDEQFF
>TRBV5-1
CASSEGTGVGDTDTQYF
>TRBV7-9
CASSTPGVAGGPRDTGELFF
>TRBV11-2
CASSPRDKNTGELFF
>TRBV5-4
CASSSPGTGASGANVLTF
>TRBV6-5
CASRWGQGAIYEQYF
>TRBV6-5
CASSWDASSPLHF
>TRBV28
CASSLSGQGAQGYTF
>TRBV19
CASRDGKNSPGNTIYF
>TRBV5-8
CASSVGRPRNTGELFF
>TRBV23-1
CATGCPENQPQHF
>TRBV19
CASSPSAQGSTEAFF